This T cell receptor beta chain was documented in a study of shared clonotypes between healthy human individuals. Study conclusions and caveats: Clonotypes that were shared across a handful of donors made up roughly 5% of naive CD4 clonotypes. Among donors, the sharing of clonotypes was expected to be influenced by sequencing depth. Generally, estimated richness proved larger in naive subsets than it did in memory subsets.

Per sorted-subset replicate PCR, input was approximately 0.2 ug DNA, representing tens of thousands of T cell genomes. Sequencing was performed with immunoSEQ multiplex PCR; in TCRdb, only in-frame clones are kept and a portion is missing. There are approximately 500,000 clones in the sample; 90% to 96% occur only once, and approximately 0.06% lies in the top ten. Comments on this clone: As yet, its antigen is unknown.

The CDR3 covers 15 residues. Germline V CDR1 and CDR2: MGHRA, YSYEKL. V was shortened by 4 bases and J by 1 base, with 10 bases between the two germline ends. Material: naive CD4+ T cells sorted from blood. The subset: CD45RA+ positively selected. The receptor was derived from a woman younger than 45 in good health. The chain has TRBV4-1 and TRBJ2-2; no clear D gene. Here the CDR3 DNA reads TGCGCCAGCAGCCCCCCCTTCCAGAACACCGGGGAGCTGTTTTTT. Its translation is CASSPPFQNTGELFF.